Sequencing of this T cell receptor beta chain was carried out in a study of shared clonotypes between healthy human individuals. As regards this clone: Its antigen is undetermined. Other DNA sequences in this specimen translate into the identical CDR3.

The study, taken as a whole, reports: Between a few donors, naive CD4 clonotypes were shared at a level of about 5.3%.

Repertoires were generated with immunoSEQ multiplex PCR, while TCRdb's copy carries only in-frame clones and drops some. This sample has under 2,500,000 clones, with 95% found just once. The donor population consisted of healthy HIV-negative adults with no recent acute infections or vaccinations. V was pared by 0 bases and J by 4 bases, with 7 bases between. Germline CDR1 reads SGHDT; CDR2 reads YYEEEE. The CDR3 consists of 13 residues. This receptor was taken from a man aged 18 to 29 in good health. The sequencing sample was made of naive CD4+ T cells sorted from blood. Subset: CD45RA+ positively selected. V is TRBV5-6 and J is TRBJ1-2, with D unresolved. CDR3 coding DNA: TGTGCCAGCAGCTTGGATCGGTCCTATGGCTACACCTTC. Protein sequence: CASSLDRSYGYTF.